This T cell receptor (beta chain) emerged from a study of T cell responses to AZD1222 COVID-19 vaccine (dated by TCRdb to the early 2020s). About the full investigation: AZD1222 recipients given second doses at about 4 weeks or at about 12 weeks were pooled, since spike-specific TCR depth and breadth were not found to differ between the two schedules. A total of 230 or so trial participants underwent TCR sequencing, of whom nearly 210 received two doses of AZD1222 and about 25 received two doses of the MenACWY control vaccine. Trial participants were enrolled into age subgroups of 18-55, 56-69 and 70-plus years, which contained 148, 28 and 57 TCR-sequenced participants, respectively. Study-wide findings and limitations: Spike-specific TCR breadth and depth rose significantly after two AZD1222 doses compared with day 0 and with MenACWY recipients. Conclusions about previously exposed vaccinees are limited because only a handful of AZD1222 recipients were SARS-CoV-2 seropositive at baseline. Reportedly, almost half of the unique spike-specific TCRs recognized epitopes lying outside the regions that are mutated in the B.1.351 and B.1.1.7 variants. The whole spike protein was spanned by vaccine-associated CD4 TCRs, and dominant responses were seen in regions 160-218 and 743-854. Participants were mostly white British, with more females than males. The authors suggested clonal diversity may have been underestimated. Because no day 14 peak-response samples were available, repertoires were characterized only after the peak T cell response. In the small 56-69-year group, the increase in depth fell short of significance, most likely because of low power.

The CDR3 regions of human TCRbeta chains were analyzed by immunosequencing. Per the authors' processing: TCRs in the repertoires were compared against a reference library of SARS-CoV-2-specific TCRs that had been generated with the MIRA antigen-specificity platform. Breadth was defined as the fraction of unique TCRs that were SARS-CoV-2-associated, and depth was defined as the fraction of total T cells that were SARS-CoV-2-associated. Each spike-specific TCR was assigned to its reactive spike region and to a CD4 or CD8 class using the MIRA data. Log10-transformed breadth and depth values were compared by one-way ANOVA with Sidak's multiple comparisons tests. Imported from immuneACCESS, the table was reduced by TCRdb to in-frame sequences with V and J called. These copies leave out some clones; in studies compared against another copy, an unresolved V gene accounts for under half, and the cause of the remainder is not known. V and J calls and clone size are copied from that table; D and trimming were computed from the DNA. For this sample there are 130,000 or so clones; 93% appear just once. Together, the top ten hold 3.1% of the sample.

Including cysteine and phenylalanine, the CDR3 has 19 amino acids. The kept DNA is CDR3 alone, 57 bases in frame from the first base. At the junction V is shortened by 5 bases and J by 1 base; bases outside the gene matches: 17. CDR1 MDHEN and CDR2 SYDVKM are derived from the germline V gene. Note on this clone: Its cognate antigen has yet to be identified. Base qualities were left out, and no much larger clone turns up one base away.

This sample's time point label indicates: baseline before first vaccination. Samples from vaccinated people were obtained from the UK trials COV001 and COV002, which included a single-blind randomized controlled phase 2/3 trial of AZD1222 (ChAdOx1 nCoV-19) in healthy adults. For TCRbeta chain sequencing, PBMC samples from trial participants were taken at day 0 and at day 28 after the second dose. Sequencing was performed on peripheral blood, taken on day 0 of AZD1222 vaccination. The chain employs TRBV28 and TRBJ1-5; the central 7 bases match TRBD1. This TCR came from an adult in good health. The DNA sequence reads TGTGCCAGCAGTCCCACAATGATCCGACAGGGTGGAAGCAATCAGCCCCAGCATTTT. The resulting protein is CASSPTMIRQGGSNQPQHF.